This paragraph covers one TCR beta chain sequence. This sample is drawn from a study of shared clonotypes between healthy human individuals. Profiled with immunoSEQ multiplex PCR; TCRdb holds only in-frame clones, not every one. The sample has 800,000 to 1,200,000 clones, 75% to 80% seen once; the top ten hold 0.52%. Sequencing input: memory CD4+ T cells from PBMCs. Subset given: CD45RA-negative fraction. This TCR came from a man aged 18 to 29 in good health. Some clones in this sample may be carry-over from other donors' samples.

Written as DNA, the CDR3 is TGTGCCAGCAGTTCACACCGACCGGGCGGAGGACCGGGAGCGCTGTTTTTT. This codes for CASSSHRPGGGPGALFF. The rearrangement joins TRBV28 to TRBJ2-2; maybe TRBD2 (6 bases). The CDR3 contains 17 residues. Germline V gene data show CDR1 as MDHEN and CDR2 as SYDVKM. V lost 4 bases to trimming and J lost 13 bases, with 28 bases between them.